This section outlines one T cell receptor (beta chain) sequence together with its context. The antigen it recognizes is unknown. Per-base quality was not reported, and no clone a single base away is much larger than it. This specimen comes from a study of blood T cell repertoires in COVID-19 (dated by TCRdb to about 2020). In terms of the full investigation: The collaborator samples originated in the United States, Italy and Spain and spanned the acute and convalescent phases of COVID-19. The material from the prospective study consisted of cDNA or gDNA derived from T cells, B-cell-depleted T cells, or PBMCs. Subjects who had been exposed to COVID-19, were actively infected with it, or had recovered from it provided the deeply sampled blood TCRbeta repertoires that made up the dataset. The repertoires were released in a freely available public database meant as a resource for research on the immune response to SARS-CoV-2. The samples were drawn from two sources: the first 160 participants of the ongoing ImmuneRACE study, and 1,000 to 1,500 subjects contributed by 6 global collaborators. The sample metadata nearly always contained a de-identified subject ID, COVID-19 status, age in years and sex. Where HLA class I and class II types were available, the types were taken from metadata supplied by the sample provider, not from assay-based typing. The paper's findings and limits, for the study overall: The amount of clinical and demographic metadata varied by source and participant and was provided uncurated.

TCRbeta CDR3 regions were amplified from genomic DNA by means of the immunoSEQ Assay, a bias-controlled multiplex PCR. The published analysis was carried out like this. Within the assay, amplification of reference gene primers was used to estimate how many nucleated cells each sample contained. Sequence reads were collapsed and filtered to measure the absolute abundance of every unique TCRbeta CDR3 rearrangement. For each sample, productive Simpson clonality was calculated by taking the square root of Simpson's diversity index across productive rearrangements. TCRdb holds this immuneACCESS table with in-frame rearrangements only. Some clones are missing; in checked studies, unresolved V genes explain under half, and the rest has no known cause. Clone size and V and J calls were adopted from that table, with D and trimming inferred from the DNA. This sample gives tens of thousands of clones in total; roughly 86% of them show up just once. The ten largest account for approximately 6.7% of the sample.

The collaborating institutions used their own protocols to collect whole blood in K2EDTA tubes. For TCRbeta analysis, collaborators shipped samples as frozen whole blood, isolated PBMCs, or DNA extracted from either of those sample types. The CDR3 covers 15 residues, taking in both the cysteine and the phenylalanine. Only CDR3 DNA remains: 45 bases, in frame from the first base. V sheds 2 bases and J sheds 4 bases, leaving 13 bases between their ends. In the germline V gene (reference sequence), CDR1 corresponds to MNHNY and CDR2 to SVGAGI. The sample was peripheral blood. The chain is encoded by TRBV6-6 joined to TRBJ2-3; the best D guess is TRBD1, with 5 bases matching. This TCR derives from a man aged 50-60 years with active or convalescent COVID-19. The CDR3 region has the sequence CASSYPQTTADTQYF. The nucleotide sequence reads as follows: TGTGCCAGCAGTTACCCGCAGACGACAGCAGATACGCAGTATTTT.